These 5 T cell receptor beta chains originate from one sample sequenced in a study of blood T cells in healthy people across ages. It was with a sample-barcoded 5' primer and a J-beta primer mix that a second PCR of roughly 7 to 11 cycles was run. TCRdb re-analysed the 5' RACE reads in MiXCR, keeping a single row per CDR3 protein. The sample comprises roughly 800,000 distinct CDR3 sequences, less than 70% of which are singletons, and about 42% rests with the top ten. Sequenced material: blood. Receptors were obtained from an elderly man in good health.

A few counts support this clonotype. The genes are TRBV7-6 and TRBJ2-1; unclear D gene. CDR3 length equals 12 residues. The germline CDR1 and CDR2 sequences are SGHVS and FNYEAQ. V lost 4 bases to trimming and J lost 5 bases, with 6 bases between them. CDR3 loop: CASSYINNEQFF. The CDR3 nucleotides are TGTGCCAGCAGCTATATCAACAATGAGCAGTTCTTC.

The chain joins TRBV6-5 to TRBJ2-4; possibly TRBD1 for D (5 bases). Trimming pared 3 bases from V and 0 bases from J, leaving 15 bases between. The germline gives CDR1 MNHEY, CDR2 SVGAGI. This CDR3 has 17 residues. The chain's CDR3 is CASSYSSQGQAKNIQYF. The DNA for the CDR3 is TGTGCCAGCAGTTATTCGTCCCAGGGTCAAGCCAAAAACATTCAGTACTTC.

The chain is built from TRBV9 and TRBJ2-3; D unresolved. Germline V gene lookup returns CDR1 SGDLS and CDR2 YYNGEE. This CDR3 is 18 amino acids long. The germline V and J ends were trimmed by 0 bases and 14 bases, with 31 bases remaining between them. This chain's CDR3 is CASSVATVESDSHRDAYF. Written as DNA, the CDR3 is TGTGCCAGCAGCGTAGCTACTGTTGAGAGCGATTCTCACAGAGACGCGTATTTT.

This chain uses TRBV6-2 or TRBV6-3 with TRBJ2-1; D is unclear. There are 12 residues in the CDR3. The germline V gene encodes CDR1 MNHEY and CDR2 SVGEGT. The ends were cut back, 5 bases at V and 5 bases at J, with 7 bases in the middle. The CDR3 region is CASSPPNNEQFF. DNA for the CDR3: TGTGCCAGCAGTCCCCCCAACAATGAGCAGTTCTTC.

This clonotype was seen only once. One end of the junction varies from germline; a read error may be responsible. The CDR3 DNA is TGTGCCAGCAGGCGAGGGGGTGGGGAGACCCGGTACTTC. Protein product: CASRRGGGETRYF. The chain combines TRBV7-2 with TRBJ2-5, with D possibly matching TRBD1 (6 bases). The germline gives CDR1 SGHTA, CDR2 FQGNSA. The CDR3 has 13 amino acids.